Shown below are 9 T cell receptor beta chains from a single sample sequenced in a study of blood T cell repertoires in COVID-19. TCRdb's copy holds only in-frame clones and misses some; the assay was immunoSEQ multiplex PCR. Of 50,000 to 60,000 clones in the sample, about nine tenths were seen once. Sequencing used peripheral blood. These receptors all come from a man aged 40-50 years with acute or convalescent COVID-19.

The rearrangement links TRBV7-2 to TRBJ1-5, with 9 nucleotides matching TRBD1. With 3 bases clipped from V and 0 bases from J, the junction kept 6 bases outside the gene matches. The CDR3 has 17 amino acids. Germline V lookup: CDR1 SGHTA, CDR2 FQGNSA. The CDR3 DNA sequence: TGTGCCAGCAGCTTTACAGGGGGCGCGGGTAGCAATCAGCCCCAGCATTTT. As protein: CASSFTGGAGSNQPQHF.

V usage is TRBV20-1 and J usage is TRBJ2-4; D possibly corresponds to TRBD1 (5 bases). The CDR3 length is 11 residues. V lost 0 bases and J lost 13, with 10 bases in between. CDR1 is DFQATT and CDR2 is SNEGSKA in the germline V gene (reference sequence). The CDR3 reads CSARDTGRQYF. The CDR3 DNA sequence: TGCAGTGCTAGAGATACAGGAAGGCAGTACTTC.

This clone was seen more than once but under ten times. The chain's CDR3 is CASSRSSLAGEVVDTQYF. Written as DNA, the CDR3 is TGTGCCAGCAGCCGCTCTTCACTAGCGGGAGAAGTTGTAGATACGCAGTATTTT. This rearrangement joins TRBV3-1 (or the pseudogene TRBV3-2) to TRBJ2-3; 11 nucleotides align to TRBD2. V gave up 4 bases and J gave up 5 bases; unmatched junction bases: 14. The CDR3 covers 18 residues. Looked up from germline, CDR1 is LGHDT and CDR2 is YNNKEL (reference sequence).

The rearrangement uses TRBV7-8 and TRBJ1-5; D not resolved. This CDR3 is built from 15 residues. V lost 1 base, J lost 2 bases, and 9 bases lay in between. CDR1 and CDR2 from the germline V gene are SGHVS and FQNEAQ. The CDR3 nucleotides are TGTGCCAGCAGCTTAGACGGAGGAGGCAATCAGCCCCAGCATTTT. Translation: CASSLDGGGNQPQHF.

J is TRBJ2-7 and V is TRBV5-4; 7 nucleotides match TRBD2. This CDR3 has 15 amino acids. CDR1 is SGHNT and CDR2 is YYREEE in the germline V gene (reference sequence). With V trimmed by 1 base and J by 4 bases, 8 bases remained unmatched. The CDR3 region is CASSLTGGEGYEQYF. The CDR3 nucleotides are TGTGCCAGCAGCTTGACGGGGGGAGAAGGGTACGAGCAGTACTTC.

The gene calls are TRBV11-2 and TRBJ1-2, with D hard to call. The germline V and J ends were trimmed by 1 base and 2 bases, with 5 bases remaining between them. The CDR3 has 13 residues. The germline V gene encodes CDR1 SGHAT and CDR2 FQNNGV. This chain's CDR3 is CASSLGRNYGYTF. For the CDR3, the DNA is TGTGCCAGCAGCTTAGGGCGGAACTATGGCTACACCTTC.

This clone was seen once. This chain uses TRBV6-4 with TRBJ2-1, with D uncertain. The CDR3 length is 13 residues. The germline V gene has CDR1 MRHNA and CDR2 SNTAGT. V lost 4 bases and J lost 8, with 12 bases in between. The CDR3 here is CASSVEVRYEQFF. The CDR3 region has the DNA TGTGCCAGCAGTGTCGAGGTTCGCTATGAGCAGTTCTTC.

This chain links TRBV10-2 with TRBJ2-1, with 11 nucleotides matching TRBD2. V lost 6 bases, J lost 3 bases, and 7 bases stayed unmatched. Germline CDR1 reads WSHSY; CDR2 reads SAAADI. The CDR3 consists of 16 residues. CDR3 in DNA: TGCGCCAGCAGCACGGGACTAGCGGAACTCTACAATGAGCAGTTCTTC. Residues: CASSTGLAELYNEQFF.

The CDR3 region is CASTFLDTGELFF. Here the CDR3 DNA reads TGTGCCAGCACCTTCCTCGACACCGGGGAGCTGTTTTTT. The J gene is TRBJ2-2, the V gene TRBV28; unclear D gene. The CDR3 has 13 amino acids. From germline, CDR1 is MDHEN and CDR2 SYDVKM. V lost 7 bases and J lost 3, with 9 bases in between.